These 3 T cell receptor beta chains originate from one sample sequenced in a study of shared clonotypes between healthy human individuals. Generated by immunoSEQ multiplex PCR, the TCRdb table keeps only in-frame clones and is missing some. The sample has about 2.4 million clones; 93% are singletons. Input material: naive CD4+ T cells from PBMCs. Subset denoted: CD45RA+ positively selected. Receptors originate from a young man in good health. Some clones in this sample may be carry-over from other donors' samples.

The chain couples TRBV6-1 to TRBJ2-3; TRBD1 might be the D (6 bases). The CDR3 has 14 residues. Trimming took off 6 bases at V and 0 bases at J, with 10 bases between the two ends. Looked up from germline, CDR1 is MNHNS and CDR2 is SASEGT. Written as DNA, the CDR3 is TGTGCCAGCAGGGGGGCGGGCAGCACAGATACGCAGTATTTT. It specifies CASRGAGSTDTQYF.

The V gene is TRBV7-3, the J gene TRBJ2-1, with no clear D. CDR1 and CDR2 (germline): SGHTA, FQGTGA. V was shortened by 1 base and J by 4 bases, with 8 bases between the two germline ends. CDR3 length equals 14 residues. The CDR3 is CASSLRDQYNEQFF. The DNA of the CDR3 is TGTGCCAGCAGCTTAAGAGACCAGTACAATGAGCAGTTCTTC.

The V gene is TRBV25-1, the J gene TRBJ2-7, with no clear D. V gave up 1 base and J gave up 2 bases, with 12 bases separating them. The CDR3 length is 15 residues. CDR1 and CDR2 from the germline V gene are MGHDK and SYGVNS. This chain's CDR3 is CASSESGGKPYEQYF. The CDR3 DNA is TGTGCCAGCAGTGAATCCGGCGGCAAACCCTACGAGCAGTACTTC.